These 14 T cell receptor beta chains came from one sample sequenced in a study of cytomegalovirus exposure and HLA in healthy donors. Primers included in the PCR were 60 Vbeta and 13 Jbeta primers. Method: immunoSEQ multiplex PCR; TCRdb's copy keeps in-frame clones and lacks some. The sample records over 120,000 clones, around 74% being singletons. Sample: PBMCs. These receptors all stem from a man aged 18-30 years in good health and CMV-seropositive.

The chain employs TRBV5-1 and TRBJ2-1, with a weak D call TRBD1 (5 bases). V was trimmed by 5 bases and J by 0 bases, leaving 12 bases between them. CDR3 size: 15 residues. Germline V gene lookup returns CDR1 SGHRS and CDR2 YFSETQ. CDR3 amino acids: CASSSSQGSYNEQFF. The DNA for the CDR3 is TGCGCCAGCAGTTCAAGTCAGGGCTCCTACAATGAGCAGTTCTTC.

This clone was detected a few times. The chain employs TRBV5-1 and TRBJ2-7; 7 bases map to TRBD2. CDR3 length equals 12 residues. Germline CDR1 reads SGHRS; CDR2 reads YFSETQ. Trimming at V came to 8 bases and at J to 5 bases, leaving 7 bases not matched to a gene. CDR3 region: CASHGGGNEQYF. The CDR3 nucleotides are TGCGCCAGTCATGGGGGGGGAAACGAGCAGTACTTC. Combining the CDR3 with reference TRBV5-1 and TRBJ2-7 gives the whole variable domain KAGVTQTPRYLIKTRGQQVTLSCSPISGHRSVSWYQQTPGQGLQFLFEYFSETQRNKGNFPGRFSGRQFSNSRSEMNVSTLELGDSALYLCASHGGGNEQYFGPGTRLTVT.

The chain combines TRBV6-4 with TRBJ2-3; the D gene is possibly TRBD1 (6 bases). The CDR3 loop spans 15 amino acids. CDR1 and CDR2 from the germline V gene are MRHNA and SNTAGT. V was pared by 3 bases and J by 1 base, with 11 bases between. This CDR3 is CASSERAGGTDTQYF. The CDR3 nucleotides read TGTGCCAGCAGTGAAAGGGCAGGGGGCACAGATACGCAGTATTTT.

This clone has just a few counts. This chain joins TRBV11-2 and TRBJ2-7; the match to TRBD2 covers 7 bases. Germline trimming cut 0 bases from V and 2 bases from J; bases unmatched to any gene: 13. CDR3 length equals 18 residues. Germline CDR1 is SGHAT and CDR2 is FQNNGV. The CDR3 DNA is TGTGCCAGCAGCTTAGATTCTTCTAGCGGTGCGGCCACCTACGAGCAGTACTTC. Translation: CASSLDSSSGAATYEQYF.

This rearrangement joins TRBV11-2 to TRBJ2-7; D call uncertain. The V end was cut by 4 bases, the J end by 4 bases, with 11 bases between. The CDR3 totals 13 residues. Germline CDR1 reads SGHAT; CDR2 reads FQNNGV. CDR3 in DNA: TGTGCCAGCAGCTCCGTCGCGGCTTACGAGCAGTACTTC. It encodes CASSSVAAYEQYF. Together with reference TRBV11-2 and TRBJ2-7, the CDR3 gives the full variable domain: EAGVAQSPRYKIIEKRQSVAFWCNPISGHATLYWYQQILGQGPKLLIQFQNNGVVDDSQLPKDRFSAERLKGVDSTLKIQPAKLEDSAVYLCASSSVAAYEQYFGPGTRLTVT.

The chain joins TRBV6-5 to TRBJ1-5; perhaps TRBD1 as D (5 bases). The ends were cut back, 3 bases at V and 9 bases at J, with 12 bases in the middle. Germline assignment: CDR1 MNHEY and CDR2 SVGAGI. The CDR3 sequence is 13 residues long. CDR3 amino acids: CASSYNPGGPQHF. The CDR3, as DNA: TGTGCCAGCAGTTATAACCCGGGGGGGCCCCAGCATTTT.

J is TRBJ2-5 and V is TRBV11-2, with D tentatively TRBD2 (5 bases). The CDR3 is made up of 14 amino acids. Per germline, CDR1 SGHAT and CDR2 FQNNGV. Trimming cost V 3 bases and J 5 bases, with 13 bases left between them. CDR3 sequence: CASSLGVLHETQYF. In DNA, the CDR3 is TGTGCCAGCAGCTTGGGAGTTCTCCACGAGACCCAGTACTTC.

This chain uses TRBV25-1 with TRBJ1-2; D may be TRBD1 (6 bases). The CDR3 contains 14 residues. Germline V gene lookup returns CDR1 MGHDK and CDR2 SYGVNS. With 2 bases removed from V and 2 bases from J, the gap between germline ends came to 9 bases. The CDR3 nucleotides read TGTGCCAGCAGTGAAGCCAGGGGCAACTATGGCTACACCTTC. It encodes CASSEARGNYGYTF.

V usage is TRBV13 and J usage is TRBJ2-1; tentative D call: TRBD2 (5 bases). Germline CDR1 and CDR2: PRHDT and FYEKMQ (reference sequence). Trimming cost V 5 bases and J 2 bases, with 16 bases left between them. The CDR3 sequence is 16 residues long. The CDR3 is CASSPLLSGAYNEQFF. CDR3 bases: TGTGCCAGCAGCCCCCTCCTGAGCGGAGCCTACAATGAGCAGTTCTTC.

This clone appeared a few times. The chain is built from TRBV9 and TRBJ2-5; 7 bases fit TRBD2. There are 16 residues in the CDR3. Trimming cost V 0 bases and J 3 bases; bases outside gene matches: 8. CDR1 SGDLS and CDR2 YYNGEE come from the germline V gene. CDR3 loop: CASSVGGAGEKETQYF. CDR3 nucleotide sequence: TGTGCCAGCAGCGTAGGCGGGGCGGGAGAAAAAGAGACCCAGTACTTC. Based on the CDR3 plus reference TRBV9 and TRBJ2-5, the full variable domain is DSGVTQTPKHLITATGQRVTLRCSPRSGDLSVYWYQQSLDQGLQFLIQYYNGEERAKGNILERFSAQQFPDLHSELNLSSLELGDSALYFCASSVGGAGEKETQYFGPGTRLLVL.

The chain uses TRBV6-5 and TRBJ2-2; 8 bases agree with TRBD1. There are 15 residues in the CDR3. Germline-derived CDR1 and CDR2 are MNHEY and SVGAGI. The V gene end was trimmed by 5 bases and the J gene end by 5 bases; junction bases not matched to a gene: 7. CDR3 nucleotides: TGTGCCAGCAGTAAAGGGACAGGAACTACCGGGGAGCTGTTTTTT. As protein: CASSKGTGTTGELFF.

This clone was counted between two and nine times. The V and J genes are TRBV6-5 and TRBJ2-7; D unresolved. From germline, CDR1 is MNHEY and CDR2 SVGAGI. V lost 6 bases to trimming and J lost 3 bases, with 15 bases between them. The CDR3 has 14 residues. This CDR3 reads CASSTNRFGYEQYF. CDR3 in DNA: TGTGCCAGCAGCACGAACAGATTTGGCTACGAGCAGTACTTC.

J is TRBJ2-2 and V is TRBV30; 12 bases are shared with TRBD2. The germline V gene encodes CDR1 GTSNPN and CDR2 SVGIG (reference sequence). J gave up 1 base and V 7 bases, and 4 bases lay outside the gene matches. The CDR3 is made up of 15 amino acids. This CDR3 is CALTSGRRNTGELFF. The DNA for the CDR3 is TGTGCCTTGACTAGCGGGAGACGGAACACCGGGGAGCTGTTTTTT.

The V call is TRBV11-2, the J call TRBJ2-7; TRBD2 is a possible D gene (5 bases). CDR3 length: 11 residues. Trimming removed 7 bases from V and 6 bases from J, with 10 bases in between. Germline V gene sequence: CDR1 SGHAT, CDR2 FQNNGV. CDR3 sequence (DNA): TGTGCCAGCACCCTCCGGGGCGAGCAGTACTTC. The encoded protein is CASTLRGEQYF.